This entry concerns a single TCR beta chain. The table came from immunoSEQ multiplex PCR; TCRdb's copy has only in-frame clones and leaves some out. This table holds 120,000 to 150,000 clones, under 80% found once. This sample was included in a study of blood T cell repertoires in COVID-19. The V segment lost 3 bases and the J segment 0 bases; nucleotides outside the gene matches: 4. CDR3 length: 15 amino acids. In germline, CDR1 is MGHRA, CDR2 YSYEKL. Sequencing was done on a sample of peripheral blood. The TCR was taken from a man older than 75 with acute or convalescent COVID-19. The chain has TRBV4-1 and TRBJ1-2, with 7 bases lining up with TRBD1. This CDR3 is CASSQGDRPNYGYTF. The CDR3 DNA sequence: TGCGCCAGCAGCCAGGGGGACAGACCTAACTATGGCTACACCTTC.